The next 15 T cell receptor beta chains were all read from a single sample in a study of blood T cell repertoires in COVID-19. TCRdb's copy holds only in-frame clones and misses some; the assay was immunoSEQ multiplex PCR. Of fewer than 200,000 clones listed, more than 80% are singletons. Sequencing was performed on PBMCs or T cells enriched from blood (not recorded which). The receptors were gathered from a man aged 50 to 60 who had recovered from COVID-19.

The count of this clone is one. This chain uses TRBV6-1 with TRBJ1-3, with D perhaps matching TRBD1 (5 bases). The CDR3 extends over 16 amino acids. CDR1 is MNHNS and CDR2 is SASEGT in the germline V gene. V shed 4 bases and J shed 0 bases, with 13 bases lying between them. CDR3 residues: CASSARQSSSGNTIYF. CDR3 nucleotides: TGTGCCAGCAGTGCCCGACAGTCGAGCTCTGGAAACACCATATATTTT.

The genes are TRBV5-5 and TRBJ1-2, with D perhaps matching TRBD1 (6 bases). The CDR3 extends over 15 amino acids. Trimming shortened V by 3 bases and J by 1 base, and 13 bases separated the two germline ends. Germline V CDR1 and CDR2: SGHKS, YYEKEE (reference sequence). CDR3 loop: CASSSPGQINYGYTF. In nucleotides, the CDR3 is TGTGCCAGCAGCTCCCCCGGACAGATTAACTATGGCTACACCTTC.

This CDR3 reads CSVRPGQTSTDTQYF. CDR3 DNA sequence: TGCAGCGTCCGCCCGGGACAAACTAGCACAGATACGCAGTATTTT. The chain recombines TRBV29-1 with TRBJ2-3; tentative D call: TRBD1 (6 bases). The V end lost 6 bases, the J end lost 0 bases, and 16 bases lay between the germline ends. The CDR3 contains 15 residues. CDR1 is SQVTM, CDR2 ANQGSEA, per germline.

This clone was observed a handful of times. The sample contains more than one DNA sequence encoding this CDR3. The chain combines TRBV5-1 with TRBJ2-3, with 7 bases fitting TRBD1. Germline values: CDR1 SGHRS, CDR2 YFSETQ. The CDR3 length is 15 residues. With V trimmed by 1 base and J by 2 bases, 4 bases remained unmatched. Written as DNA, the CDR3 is TGCGCCAGCAGCTTGAGGGGGCTATACACAGATACGCAGTATTTT. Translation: CASSLRGLYTDTQYF.

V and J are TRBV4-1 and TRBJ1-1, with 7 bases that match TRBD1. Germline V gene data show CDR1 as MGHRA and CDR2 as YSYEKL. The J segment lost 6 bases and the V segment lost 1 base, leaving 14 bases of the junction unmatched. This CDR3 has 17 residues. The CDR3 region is CASSQGKLLTGRPEAFF. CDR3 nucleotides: TGCGCCAGCAGCCAAGGGAAGCTCCTGACAGGGCGCCCTGAAGCTTTCTTT.

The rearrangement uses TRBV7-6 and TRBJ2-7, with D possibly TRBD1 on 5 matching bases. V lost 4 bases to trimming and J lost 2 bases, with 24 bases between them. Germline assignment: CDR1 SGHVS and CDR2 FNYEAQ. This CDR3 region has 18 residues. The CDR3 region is CASSSEGQGPTVAYEQYF. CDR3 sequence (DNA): TGTGCCAGCAGCTCCGAAGGGCAGGGCCCTACGGTGGCCTACGAGCAGTACTTC.

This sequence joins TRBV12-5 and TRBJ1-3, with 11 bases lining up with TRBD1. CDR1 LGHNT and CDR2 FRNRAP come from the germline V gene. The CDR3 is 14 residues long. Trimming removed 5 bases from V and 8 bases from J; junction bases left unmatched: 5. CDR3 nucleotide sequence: TGTGCTAGTGGTCGCCGGGACAGGGGGGACACCATATATTTT. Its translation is CASGRRDRGDTIYF.

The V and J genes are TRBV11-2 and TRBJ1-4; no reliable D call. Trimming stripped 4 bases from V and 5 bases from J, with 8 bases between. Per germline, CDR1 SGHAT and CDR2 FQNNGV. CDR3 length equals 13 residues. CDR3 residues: CASSSVTNEKLFF. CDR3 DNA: TGTGCCAGCAGCTCAGTTACGAATGAAAAACTGTTTTTT.

CDR3 residues: CASSLAGLTYEQYF. In nucleotides, the CDR3 is TGCGCCAGCAGCTTGGCTGGACTTACCTACGAGCAGTACTTC. The V call is TRBV5-1, the J call TRBJ2-7; maybe TRBD2 (5 bases). V shed 0 bases and J shed 2 bases, with 9 bases lying between them. CDR3 length equals 14 residues. Germline values: CDR1 SGHRS, CDR2 YFSETQ. The full variable domain, rest sourced from reference TRBV5-1 and TRBJ2-7, is KAGVTQTPRYLIKTRGQQVTLSCSPISGHRSVSWYQQTPGQGLQFLFEYFSETQRNKGNFPGRFSGRQFSNSRSEMNVSTLELGDSALYLCASSLAGLTYEQYFGPGTRLTVT.

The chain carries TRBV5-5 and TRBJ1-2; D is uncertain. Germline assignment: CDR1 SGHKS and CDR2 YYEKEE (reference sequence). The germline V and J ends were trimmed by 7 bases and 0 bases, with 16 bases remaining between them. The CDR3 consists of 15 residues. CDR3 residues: CASHRPGGANYGYTF. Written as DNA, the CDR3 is TGTGCCAGCCATCGGCCCGGCGGAGCTAACTATGGCTACACCTTC.

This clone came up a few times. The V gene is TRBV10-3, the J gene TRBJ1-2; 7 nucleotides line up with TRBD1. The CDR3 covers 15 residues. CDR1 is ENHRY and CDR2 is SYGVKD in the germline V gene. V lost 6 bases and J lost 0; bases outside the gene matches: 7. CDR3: CAISPQGDANYGYTF. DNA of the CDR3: TGTGCCATCAGCCCCCAGGGGGACGCTAACTATGGCTACACCTTC.

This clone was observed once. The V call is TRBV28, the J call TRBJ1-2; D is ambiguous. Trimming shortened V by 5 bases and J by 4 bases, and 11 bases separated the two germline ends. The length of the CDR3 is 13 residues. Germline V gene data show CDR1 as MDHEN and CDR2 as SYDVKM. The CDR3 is CASSLLEGYGYTF. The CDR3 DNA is TGTGCCAGCAGTCTTCTGGAGGGCTATGGCTACACCTTC.

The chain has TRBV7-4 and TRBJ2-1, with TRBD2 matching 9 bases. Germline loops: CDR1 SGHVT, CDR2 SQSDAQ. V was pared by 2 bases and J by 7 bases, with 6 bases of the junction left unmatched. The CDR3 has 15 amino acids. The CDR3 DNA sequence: TGTGCCAGCAGCTTAAGGCGCGGGGGGGATAATGAGCAGTTCTTC. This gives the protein CASSLRRGGDNEQFF. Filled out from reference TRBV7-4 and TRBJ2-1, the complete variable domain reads GAGVSQSPRYKVAKRGRDVALRCDSISGHVTLYWYRQTLGQGSEVLTYSQSDAQRDKSGRPSGRFSAERPERSVSTLKIQRTEQGDSAVYLCASSLRRGGDNEQFFGPGTRLTVL.

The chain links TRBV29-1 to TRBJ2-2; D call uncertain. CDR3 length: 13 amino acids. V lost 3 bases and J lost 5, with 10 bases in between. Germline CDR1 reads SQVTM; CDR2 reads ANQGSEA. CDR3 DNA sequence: TGCAGCGTTGATTCGTCGGAGACCGGGGAGCTGTTTTTT. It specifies CSVDSSETGELFF.

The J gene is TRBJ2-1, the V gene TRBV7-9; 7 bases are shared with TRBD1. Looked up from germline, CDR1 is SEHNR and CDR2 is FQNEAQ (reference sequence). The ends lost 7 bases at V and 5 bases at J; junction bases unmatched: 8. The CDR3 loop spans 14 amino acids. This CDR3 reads CASNQGVTHNEQFF. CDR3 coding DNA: TGTGCCAGCAATCAGGGGGTGACTCACAATGAGCAGTTCTTC. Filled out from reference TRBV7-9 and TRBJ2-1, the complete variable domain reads DTGVSQNPRHKITKRGQNVTFRCDPISEHNRLYWYRQTLGQGPEFLTYFQNEAQLEKSRLLSDRFSAERPKGSFSTLEIQRTEQGDSAMYLCASNQGVTHNEQFFGPGTRLTVL.